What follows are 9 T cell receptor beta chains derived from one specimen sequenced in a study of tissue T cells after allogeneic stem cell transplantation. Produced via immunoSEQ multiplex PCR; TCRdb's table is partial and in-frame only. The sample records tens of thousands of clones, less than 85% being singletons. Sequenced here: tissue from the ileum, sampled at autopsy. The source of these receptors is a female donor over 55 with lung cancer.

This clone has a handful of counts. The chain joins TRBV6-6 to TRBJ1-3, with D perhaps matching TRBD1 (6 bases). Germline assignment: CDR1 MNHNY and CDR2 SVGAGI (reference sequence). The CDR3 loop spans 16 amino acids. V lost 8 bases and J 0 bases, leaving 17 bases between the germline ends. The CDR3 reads CASRDSTGFSGNTIYF. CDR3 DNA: TGTGCCAGCCGCGACTCTACAGGGTTCTCTGGAAACACCATATATTTT.

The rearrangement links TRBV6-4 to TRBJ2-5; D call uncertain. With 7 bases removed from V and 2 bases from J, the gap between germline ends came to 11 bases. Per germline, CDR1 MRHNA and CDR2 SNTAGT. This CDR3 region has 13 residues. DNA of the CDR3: TGTGCCAGCAAACGGACGGTACAAGAGACCCAGTACTTC. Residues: CASKRTVQETQYF.

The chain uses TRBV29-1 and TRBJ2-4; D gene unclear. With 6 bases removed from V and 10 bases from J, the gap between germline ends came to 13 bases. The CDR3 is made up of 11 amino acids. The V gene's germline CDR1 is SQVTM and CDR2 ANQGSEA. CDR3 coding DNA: TGCAGCGTCGCCTATAACGGGATTCAGTACTTC. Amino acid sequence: CSVAYNGIQYF.

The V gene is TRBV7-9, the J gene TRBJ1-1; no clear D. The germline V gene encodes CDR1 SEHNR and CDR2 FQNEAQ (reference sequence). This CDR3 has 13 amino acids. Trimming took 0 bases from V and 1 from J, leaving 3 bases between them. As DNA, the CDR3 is TGTGCCAGCAGCTTAGCGCAGAACACTGAAGCTTTCTTT. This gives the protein CASSLAQNTEAFF.

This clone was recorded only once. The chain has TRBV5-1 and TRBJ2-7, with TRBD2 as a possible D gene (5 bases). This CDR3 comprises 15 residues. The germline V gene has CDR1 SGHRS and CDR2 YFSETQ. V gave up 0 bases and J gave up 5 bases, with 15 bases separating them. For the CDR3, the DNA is TGCGCCAGCAGCTTGGGGACGGGGTTGCAGGACGAGCAGTACTTC. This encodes CASSLGTGLQDEQYF.

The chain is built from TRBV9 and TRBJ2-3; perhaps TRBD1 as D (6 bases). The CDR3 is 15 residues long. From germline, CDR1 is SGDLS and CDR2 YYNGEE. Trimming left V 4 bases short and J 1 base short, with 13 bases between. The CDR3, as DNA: TGTGCCAGCAGCCTCAGGGGCATGGGCACAGATACGCAGTATTTT. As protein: CASSLRGMGTDTQYF.

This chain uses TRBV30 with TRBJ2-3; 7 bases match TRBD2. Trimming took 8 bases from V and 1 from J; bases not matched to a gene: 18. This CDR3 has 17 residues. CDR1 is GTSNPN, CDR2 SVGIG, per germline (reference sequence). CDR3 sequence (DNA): TGTGCCACGGATATTATAAAGCGGGGTCGGGGCACAGATACGCAGTATTTT. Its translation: CATDIIKRGRGTDTQYF.

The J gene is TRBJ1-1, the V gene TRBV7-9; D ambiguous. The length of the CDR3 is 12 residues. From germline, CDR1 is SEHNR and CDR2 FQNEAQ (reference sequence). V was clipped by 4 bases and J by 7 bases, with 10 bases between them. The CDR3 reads CASSSRADEAFF. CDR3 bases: TGTGCCAGCAGCTCCCGGGCAGATGAAGCTTTCTTT. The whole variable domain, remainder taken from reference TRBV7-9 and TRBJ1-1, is DTGVSQNPRHKITKRGQNVTFRCDPISEHNRLYWYRQTLGQGPEFLTYFQNEAQLEKSRLLSDRFSAERPKGSFSTLEIQRTEQGDSAMYLCASSSRADEAFFGQGTRLTVV.

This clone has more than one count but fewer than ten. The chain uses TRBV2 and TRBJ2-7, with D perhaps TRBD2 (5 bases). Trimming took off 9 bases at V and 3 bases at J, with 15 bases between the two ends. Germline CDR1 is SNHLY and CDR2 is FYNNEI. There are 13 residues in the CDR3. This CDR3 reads CASTGRRIYEQYF. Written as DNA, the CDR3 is TGTGCCAGTACTGGACGGAGGATCTACGAGCAGTACTTC.